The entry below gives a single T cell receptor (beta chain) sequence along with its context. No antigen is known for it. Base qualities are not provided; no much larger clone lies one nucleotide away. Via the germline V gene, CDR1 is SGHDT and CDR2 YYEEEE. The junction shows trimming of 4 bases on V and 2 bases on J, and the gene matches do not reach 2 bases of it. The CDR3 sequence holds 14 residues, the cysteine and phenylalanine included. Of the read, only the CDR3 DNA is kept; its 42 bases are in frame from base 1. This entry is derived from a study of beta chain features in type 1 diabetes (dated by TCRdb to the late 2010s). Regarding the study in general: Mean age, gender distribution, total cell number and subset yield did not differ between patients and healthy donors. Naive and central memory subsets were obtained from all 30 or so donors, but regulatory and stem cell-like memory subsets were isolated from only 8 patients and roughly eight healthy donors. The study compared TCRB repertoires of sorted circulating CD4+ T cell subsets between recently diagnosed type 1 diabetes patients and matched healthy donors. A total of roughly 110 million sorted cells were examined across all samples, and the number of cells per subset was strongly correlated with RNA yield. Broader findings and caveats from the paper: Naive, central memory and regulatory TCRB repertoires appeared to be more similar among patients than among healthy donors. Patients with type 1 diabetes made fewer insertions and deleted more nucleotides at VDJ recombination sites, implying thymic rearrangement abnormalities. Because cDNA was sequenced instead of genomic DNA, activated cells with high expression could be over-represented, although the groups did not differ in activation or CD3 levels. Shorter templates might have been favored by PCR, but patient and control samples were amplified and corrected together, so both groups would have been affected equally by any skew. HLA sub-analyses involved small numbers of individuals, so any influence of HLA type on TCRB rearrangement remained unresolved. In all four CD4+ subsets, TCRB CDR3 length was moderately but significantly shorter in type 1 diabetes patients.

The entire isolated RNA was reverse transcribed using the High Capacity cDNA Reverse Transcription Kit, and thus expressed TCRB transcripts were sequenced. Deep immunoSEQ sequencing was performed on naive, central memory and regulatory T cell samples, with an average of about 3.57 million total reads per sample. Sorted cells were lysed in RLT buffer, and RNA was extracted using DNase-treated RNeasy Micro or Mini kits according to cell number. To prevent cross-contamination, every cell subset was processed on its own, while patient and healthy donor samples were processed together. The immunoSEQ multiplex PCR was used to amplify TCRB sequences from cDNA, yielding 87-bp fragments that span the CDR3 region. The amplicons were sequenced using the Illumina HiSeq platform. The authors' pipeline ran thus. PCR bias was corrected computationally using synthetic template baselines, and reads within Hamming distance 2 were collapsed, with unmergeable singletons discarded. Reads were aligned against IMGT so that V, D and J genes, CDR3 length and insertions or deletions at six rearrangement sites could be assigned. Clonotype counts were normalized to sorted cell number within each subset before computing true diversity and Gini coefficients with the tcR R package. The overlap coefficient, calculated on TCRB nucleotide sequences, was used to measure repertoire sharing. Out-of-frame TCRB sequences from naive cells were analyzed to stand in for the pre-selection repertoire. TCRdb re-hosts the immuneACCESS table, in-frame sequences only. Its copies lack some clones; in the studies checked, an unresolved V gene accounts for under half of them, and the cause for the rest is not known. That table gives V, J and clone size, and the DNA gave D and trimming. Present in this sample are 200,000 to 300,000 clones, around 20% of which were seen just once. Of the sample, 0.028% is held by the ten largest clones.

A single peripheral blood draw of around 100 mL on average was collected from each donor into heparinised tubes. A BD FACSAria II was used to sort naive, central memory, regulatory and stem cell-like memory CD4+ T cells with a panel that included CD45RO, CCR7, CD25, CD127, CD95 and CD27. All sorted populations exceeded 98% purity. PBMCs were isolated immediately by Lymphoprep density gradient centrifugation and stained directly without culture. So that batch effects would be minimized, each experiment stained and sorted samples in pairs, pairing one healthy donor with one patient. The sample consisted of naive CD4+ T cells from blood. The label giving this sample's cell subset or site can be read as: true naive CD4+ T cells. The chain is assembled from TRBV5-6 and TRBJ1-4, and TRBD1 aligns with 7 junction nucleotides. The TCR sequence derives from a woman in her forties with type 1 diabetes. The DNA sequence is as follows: TGTGCCAGCAGCAGGGGACAGACTAATGAAAAACTGTTTTTT. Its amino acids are CASSRGQTNEKLFF.